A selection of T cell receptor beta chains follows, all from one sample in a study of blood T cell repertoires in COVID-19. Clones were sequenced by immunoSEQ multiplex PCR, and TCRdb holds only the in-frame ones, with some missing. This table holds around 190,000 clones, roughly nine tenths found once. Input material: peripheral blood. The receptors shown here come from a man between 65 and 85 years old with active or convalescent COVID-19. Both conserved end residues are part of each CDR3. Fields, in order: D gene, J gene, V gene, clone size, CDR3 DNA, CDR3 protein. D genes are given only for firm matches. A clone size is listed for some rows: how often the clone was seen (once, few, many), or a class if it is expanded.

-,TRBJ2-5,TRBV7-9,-,TGTGCCAGCAGTCCGGAGACCCAGTACTTC,CASSPETQYF
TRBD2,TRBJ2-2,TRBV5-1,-,TGCGCCAGCAGCACGACTAGCGCGTCCGGGGAGCTGTTTTTT,CASSTTSASGELFF
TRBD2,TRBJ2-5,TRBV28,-,TGTGCCAGCAGAATCCCCACTAGCGGGTCGGAGACCCAGTACTTC,CASRIPTSGSETQYF
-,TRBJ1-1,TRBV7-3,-,TGTGCCAGCAGCCCCTCGAGGTGGCAGGGTACGCACACTGAAGCTTTCTTT,CASSPSRWQGTHTEAFF
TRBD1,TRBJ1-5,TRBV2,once,TGTGCCAGCAGCGGCGGGACAGGGGAGCGTCAGCCCCAGCATTTT,CASSGGTGERQPQHF
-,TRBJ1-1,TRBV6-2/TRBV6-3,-,TGTGCCAGCAGTCACAGAGGGAGAAACACTGAAGCTTTCTTT,CASSHRGRNTEAFF
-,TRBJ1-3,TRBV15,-,TGTGCCACCAGCAGTAAAGGAAACACCATATATTTT,CATSSKGNTIYF
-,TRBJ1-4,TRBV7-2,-,TGTGCCAGCAGCTTGCAGGGGTCGAATGAAAAACTGTTTTTT,CASSLQGSNEKLFF
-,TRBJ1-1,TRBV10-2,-,TGCGCCAGCACAAGAGGGGGGAACACTGAAGCTTTCTTT,CASTRGGNTEAFF
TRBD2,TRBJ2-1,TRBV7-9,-,TGTGCCAGCAGCTTAGGGATAGCGGGAGGGCCGACCTACAATGAGCAGTTCTTC,CASSLGIAGGPTYNEQFF
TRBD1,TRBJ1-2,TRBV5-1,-,TGCGCCACCATCCGGACAGGGGGGTATGGCTACACCTTC,CATIRTGGYGYTF
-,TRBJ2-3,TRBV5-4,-,TGTGCCAGCAGCCCCACCGGTGGTAGCACAGATACGCAGTATTTT,CASSPTGGSTDTQYF
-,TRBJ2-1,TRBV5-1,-,TGCGCCAGCAGCTTCAGAAGCTCCTACAATGAGCAGTTCTTC,CASSFRSSYNEQFF
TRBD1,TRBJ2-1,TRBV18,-,TGTGCCAGCTCACCCGACAGGGCGTACAATGAGCAGTTCTTC,CASSPDRAYNEQFF
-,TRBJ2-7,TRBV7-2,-,TGTGCCAGCAGCTTTGGAGGGGCAGATGAGCAGTACTTC,CASSFGGADEQYF